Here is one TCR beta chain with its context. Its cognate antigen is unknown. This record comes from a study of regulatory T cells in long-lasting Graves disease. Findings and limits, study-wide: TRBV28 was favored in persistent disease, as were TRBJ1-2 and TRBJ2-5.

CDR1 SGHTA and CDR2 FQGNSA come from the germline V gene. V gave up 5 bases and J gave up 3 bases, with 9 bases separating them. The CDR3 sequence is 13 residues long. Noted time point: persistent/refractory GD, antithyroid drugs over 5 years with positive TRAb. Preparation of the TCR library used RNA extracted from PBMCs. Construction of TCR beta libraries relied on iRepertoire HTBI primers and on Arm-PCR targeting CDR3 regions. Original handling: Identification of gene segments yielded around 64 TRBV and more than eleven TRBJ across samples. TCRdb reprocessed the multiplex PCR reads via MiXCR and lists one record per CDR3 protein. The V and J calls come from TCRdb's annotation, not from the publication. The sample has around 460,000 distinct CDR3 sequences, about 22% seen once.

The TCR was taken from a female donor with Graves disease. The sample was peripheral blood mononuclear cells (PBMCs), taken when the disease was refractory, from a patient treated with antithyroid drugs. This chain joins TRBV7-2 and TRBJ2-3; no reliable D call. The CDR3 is CASSPQGTDTQYF. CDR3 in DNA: TGTGCCAGCAGCCCCCAAGGTACAGATACGCAGTATTTT.